The T cell receptor beta chain under discussion was sequenced for a study of control samples from healthy donors and cancer patients. This CDR3 comprises 18 residues. V lost 5 bases to trimming and J lost 5 bases; unmatched junction nucleotides: 16. Germline V CDR1 and CDR2: SGHTA, FQGNSA. Profiled with immunoSEQ multiplex PCR; TCRdb holds only in-frame clones, not every one. The sample lists over 100,000 clones; approximately 89% were seen once. J is TRBJ2-5 and V is TRBV7-2; 11 bases map to TRBD2. The sequence derives from a man between 40 and 49 years old in good health. The material sequenced was blood. CDR3 in amino acids: CASSPGAVSGGAHETQYF. DNA for the CDR3: TGTGCCAGCAGCCCCGGGGCGGTTAGCGGGGGGGCCCATGAGACCCAGTACTTC.